This TCR beta chain was observed in a study of OX40 agonist ivuxolimab in advanced cancers. Study-level background: Administration of intravenous ivuxolimab to patients occurred every 2 weeks at 0.01 to 10 mg/kg.

TCRdb's copy holds only in-frame clones and misses some; the assay was immunoSEQ multiplex PCR. Here the sample spans approximately 50,000 clones, roughly 89% being singletons. To note about this clone: Its antigen is not known.

At baseline, cycle 4 day 1, and cycle 7 day 1, blood was sampled. Findings and limits, study-wide: In CD8+ T cells, expanded clones were on average more numerous than in CD4+.

The specimen comprised CD4+ or CD8+ T cells sorted from blood, sampled in a trial of the OX40 agonist ivuxolimab. This sequence originates from an adult with an advanced solid tumor such as melanoma, head and neck, liver or kidney cancer.

The chain's CDR3 is CASSPYGGTGDNEQFF. The CDR3 DNA reads TGTGCCAGTAGTCCCTACGGGGGGACAGGGGACAATGAGCAGTTCTTC. The chain has TRBV19 and TRBJ2-1, with 10 bases aligning to TRBD1. V lost 5 bases and J lost 5; bases outside the gene matches: 9. Germline CDR1 and CDR2: LNHDA and SQIVND (reference sequence). The CDR3 spans 16 residues.